A selection of T cell receptor beta chains follows, all from one sample in a study of pediatric ulcerative colitis. This table comes from immunoSEQ multiplex PCR, and its TCRdb copy is limited to in-frame clones, with some not included. The table records 65,000 or so clones, less than 90% of them present only once. Material: blood. These receptors were collected from a boy younger than 18 with severe ulcerative colitis. The CDR3 runs from the conserved cysteine through the conserved F or W. The D gene is left open where the match is weak. Clone size is stated in some rows and not others, as once, few, many or a class when expanded.

d_call: .; v_call: TRBV19; j_call: TRBJ2-1; clone_size: .; cdr3_nt: TGTGCCAGTAGACCCCAGGCCATATACAATGAGCAGTTCTTC; cdr3_aa: CASRPQAIYNEQFF
d_call: TRBD1; v_call: TRBV29-1; j_call: TRBJ2-7; clone_size: .; cdr3_nt: TGCAGCGTTATCAAAAGGGACAGGGGAGGCCACGAGCAGTACTTC; cdr3_aa: CSVIKRDRGGHEQYF
d_call: .; v_call: TRBV7-9; j_call: TRBJ2-4; clone_size: .; cdr3_nt: TGTGCCAGCAGCTTAGCAGGGTTGGAGGTTTTCCCCATTCAGTACTTC; cdr3_aa: CASSLAGLEVFPIQYF
d_call: TRBD1; v_call: TRBV29-1; j_call: TRBJ1-2; clone_size: .; cdr3_nt: TGCAGCGTTGAAGCCGGGACAGGGGCCAAATTTTATGGCTACACCTTC; cdr3_aa: CSVEAGTGAKFYGYTF
d_call: .; v_call: TRBV2; j_call: TRBJ2-1; clone_size: once; cdr3_nt: TGTGCCAGCAGTCCTAGCGCTCTCAAAGCCAATGAGCAGTTCTTC; cdr3_aa: CASSPSALKANEQFF
d_call: .; v_call: TRBV6-4; j_call: TRBJ2-6; clone_size: once; cdr3_nt: TGTGCCAGCCCACCGTTTGTGGCTCGATCCGGGGCCAACGTCCTGACTTTC; cdr3_aa: CASPPFVARSGANVLTF
d_call: .; v_call: TRBV6-1; j_call: TRBJ1-5; clone_size: .; cdr3_nt: TGTGCCAGCAGTGATAGGAGCAATCAGCCCCAGCATTTT; cdr3_aa: CASSDRSNQPQHF
d_call: .; v_call: TRBV6-5; j_call: TRBJ1-2; clone_size: .; cdr3_nt: TGTGCCATCGCGACAATTAGGACGGCCTTCTATGGCTACACCTTC; cdr3_aa: CAIATIRTAFYGYTF
d_call: TRBD1; v_call: TRBV6-1; j_call: TRBJ2-3; clone_size: .; cdr3_nt: TGTGCCAGCAGTGAAACTACAGGGGGCACAGATACGCAGTATTTT; cdr3_aa: CASSETTGGTDTQYF
d_call: .; v_call: TRBV6-6; j_call: TRBJ2-1; clone_size: .; cdr3_nt: TGTGCCAGCAGTTACTCGATCGTCTATGAGCAGTTCTTC; cdr3_aa: CASSYSIVYEQFF
d_call: TRBD1; v_call: TRBV29-1; j_call: TRBJ1-2; clone_size: few; cdr3_nt: TGCAGCGTTGAGGACAGGTTGAACTATGGCTACACCTTC; cdr3_aa: CSVEDRLNYGYTF
d_call: .; v_call: TRBV9; j_call: TRBJ2-1; clone_size: once; cdr3_nt: TGTGCCAGCACCGACGTGGCAGGGAGGGGGAATGAGCAGTTCTTC; cdr3_aa: CASTDVAGRGNEQFF
d_call: .; v_call: TRBV6-5; j_call: TRBJ1-4; clone_size: .; cdr3_nt: TGTGCCAGCAGTTACGTTCCGAACGGTAATGAAAAACTGTTTTTT; cdr3_aa: CASSYVPNGNEKLFF
d_call: .; v_call: TRBV7-9; j_call: TRBJ2-3; clone_size: .; cdr3_nt: TGTGCCAGCAGCTTAGAAGGAGATACGCAGTATTTT; cdr3_aa: CASSLEGDTQYF
d_call: TRBD2; v_call: TRBV11-2; j_call: TRBJ2-7; clone_size: .; cdr3_nt: TGTGCCAGCAGCTTCTCAGCGGGAGGTAACGAGCAGTACTTC; cdr3_aa: CASSFSAGGNEQYF
d_call: .; v_call: TRBV28; j_call: TRBJ1-3; clone_size: .; cdr3_nt: TGTGCCAGCAGTTCCACTCTACAGCTGGGAGGAAACACCATATATTTT; cdr3_aa: CASSSTLQLGGNTIYF